What follows is one T cell receptor (beta chain) and its context. This entry comes from a study of blood T cells in healthy people across ages. The second PCR ran roughly 7 to 12 cycles with a sample-barcoded 5' primer and J-beta primers. TCRdb itself ran the 5' RACE reads through MiXCR, one entry per CDR3 protein. This sample has hundreds of thousands of distinct CDR3 sequences; about 21% occur once, and the top ten carry roughly 3.9%. The CDR3 runs 14 residues. From germline, CDR1 is LGHDT and CDR2 YNNKEL (reference sequence). V was pared by 1 base and J by 10 bases, with 3 bases of the junction left unmatched.

The chain uses TRBV3-1 and TRBJ1-6, with 8 nucleotides matching TRBD1. Sample: blood. The sequence was collected from a man between 65 and 85 years old in good health. For the CDR3, the DNA is TGTGCCAGCAGCCAAGGAACAGGGGGGTCACCCCTCCACTTT. It yields the protein CASSQGTGGSPLHF.